The 14 T cell receptor beta chains below were found in one sample sequenced in a study of vaccination and CD4 T cells after COVID-19. The treatment: approximately nine-day PBMC culture with coronavirus spike peptide pools or control peptides (ViraFEST assay). For these TCRs, the target antigens are not known. An Oncomine TCR Beta short-read assay was used to sequence the DNA from cultured CD4+ T cells. TCRdb reprocessed the PCR reads via MiXCR and lists one record per CDR3 protein. The table has about 14,000 distinct CDR3 sequences, less than 70% seen once; the top ten hold around 15%. Sequenced: CD4+ T cells from blood, cultured in vitro. The source of these receptors is a human donor who had recovered from COVID-19.

The sample holds a few counts of this clonotype. This chain connects TRBV10-3 to TRBJ1-6; D ambiguous. Germline loops: CDR1 ENHRY, CDR2 SYGVKD. V was trimmed by 5 bases and J by 6 bases, leaving 14 bases between them. The CDR3 sequence is 15 residues long. In DNA, the CDR3 is TGTGCCATCAGTATGGCAGATATGGGTAATTCACCCCTCCACTTT. Residues: CAISMADMGNSPLHF.

The gene calls are TRBV7-8 and TRBJ1-2; D is unresolved. CDR3 length: 13 amino acids. V gave up 3 bases and J gave up 6 bases, with 11 bases separating them. Per the germline V gene, CDR1 is SGHVS and CDR2 is FQNEAQ. CDR3 coding DNA: TGTGCCAGCAGCTTTCCGGGCACTAATGGCTACACCTTC. Encoded protein: CASSFPGTNGYTF.

V and J are TRBV7-3 and TRBJ2-1; D may be TRBD2 (6 bases). V was shortened by 5 bases and J by 4 bases, with 21 bases between the two germline ends. CDR1 is SGHTA and CDR2 is FQGTGA in the germline V gene. The CDR3 spans 17 residues. The CDR3 coding sequence is TGTGCCAGCAGCACGACTACTCAGGGTAGCGGTTACAATGAGCAGTTCTTC. Its translation is CASSTTTQGSGYNEQFF. The whole variable domain, filled in from reference TRBV7-3 and TRBJ2-1, reads GAGVSQTPSNKVTEKGKYVELRCDPISGHTALYWYRQSLGQGPEFLIYFQGTGAADDSGLPNDRFFAVRPEGSVSTLKIQRTERGDSAVYLCASSTTTQGSGYNEQFFGPGTRLTVL.

This clonotype has just a few counts. The chain is built from TRBV19 and TRBJ2-2; 10 bases agree with TRBD2. The CDR3 consists of 15 residues. Trimming took 2 bases from V and 3 from J; bases not matched to a gene: 0. Germline CDR1 reads LNHDA; CDR2 reads SQIVND (reference sequence). CDR3 nucleotides: TGTGCCAGTAGTATACTAGCGGGAGACACCGGGGAGCTGTTTTTT. It translates to CASSILAGDTGELFF.

The CDR3 protein is CAISEQGSGDEQYF. In DNA, the CDR3 is TGTGCCATCAGTGAACAGGGCTCCGGTGACGAGCAGTACTTC. This rearrangement joins TRBV10-3 to TRBJ2-7; D is possibly TRBD1 (6 bases). The CDR3 is 14 residues long. Between the trimmed V and J ends, which lost 3 bases and 5 bases, there was a span of 14 bases. In germline, CDR1 is ENHRY, CDR2 SYGVKD.

Only a few counts were recorded for this clonotype. CDR3 sequence (DNA): TGCAGTGCTAGAGGTTGGGGAGGAAGTGTCTTCTATGGCTACACCTTC. Protein sequence: CSARGWGGSVFYGYTF. The chain combines TRBV20-1 with TRBJ1-2; no reliable D call. The V and J ends lost 1 base and 4 bases respectively, with 19 bases between them. CDR1 and CDR2 (germline): DFQATT, SNEGSKA (reference sequence). CDR3 size: 16 residues.

The chain has TRBV28 and TRBJ1-5, with D maybe TRBD1 (5 bases). Germline values: CDR1 MDHEN, CDR2 SYDVKM. The CDR3 is 15 residues long. Trimming took 8 bases from V and 4 from J, leaving 18 bases between them. The CDR3 nucleotides are TGTGCCAGCGTCCGGGGGGTTCAGGGTAATCAGCCCCAGCATTTT. This translates into CASVRGVQGNQPQHF.

The rearrangement uses TRBV7-2 and TRBJ2-4; D possibly corresponds to TRBD2 (6 bases). The germline CDR1 and CDR2 sequences are SGHTA and FQGNSA. The CDR3 covers 14 residues. Trimming took off 4 bases at V and 8 bases at J, with 15 bases between the two ends. The CDR3 spells CASSSRDSGDIQYF. As DNA, the CDR3 is TGTGCCAGCAGCTCCCGGGACTCCGGAGACATTCAGTACTTC.

J is TRBJ2-3 and V is TRBV27; possibly TRBD2 for D (5 bases). Trimming pared 3 bases from V and 4 bases from J, leaving 8 bases between. CDR3 length equals 13 residues. Germline V lookup: CDR1 MNHEY, CDR2 SMNVEV (reference sequence). The CDR3 reads CASSFERADTQYF. As DNA, the CDR3 is TGTGCCAGCAGTTTCGAGAGGGCAGATACGCAGTATTTT.

This chain uses TRBV5-6 with TRBJ2-7; 9 nucleotides line up with TRBD1. CDR1 SGHDT and CDR2 YYEEEE come from the germline V gene. With V trimmed by 4 bases and J by 6 bases, 8 bases remained unmatched. The CDR3 sequence is 14 residues long. This CDR3 is CASSPPGQGFEQYF. In DNA form, the CDR3 reads TGTGCCAGCAGCCCCCCGGGACAGGGATTCGAGCAGTACTTC.

This clonotype appeared a few times. This CDR3 is CSAPRTGGFFNQPQHF. The CDR3 nucleotides are TGCAGTGCTCCTCGGACAGGGGGTTTTTTCAATCAGCCCCAGCATTTT. The rearrangement uses TRBV20-1 and TRBJ1-5; 10 bases are a match to TRBD1. The junction had 10 bases not matched to a gene; V was cut back by 5 bases and J by 3 bases. CDR1 and CDR2 (germline): DFQATT, SNEGSKA (reference sequence). The CDR3 runs to 16 residues.

This clonotype has a single count. The chain uses TRBV27 and TRBJ2-5; 10 bases are a match to TRBD2. The CDR3 totals 15 residues. Germline values: CDR1 MNHEY, CDR2 SMNVEV (reference sequence). The V and J ends lost 5 bases and 5 bases, in that order; junction bases with no gene match: 8. The CDR3 DNA reads TGTGCCAGCAGTCCATTAGCGGGAGGTGGTGAGACCCAGTACTTC. Translating gives CASSPLAGGGETQYF.

V is TRBV4-3 and J is TRBJ1-5; 7 nucleotides agree with TRBD1. J was trimmed by 2 bases and V by 2 bases; bases with no gene match: 0. The V gene's germline CDR1 is LGHNA and CDR2 YSLEER. The length of the CDR3 is 14 residues. The CDR3 DNA is TGCGCCAGCAGCCAAACAGGGGGCAATCAGCCCCAGCATTTT. Translating it yields CASSQTGGNQPQHF.

As DNA, the CDR3 is TGCGCCAGCAGCTTAAGAAGGAACACCCTGCTGGGCCCCTACGAGCAGTACTTC. Encoded protein: CASSLRRNTLLGPYEQYF. The V gene is TRBV5-1, the J gene TRBJ2-7; D is undetermined. Trimming stripped 2 bases from V and 2 bases from J, with 23 bases between. There are 18 residues in the CDR3. Germline V lookup: CDR1 SGHRS, CDR2 YFSETQ. The entire variable domain, with the rest obtained from reference TRBV5-1 and TRBJ2-7, is as follows: KAGVTQTPRYLIKTRGQQVTLSCSPISGHRSVSWYQQTPGQGLQFLFEYFSETQRNKGNFPGRFSGRQFSNSRSEMNVSTLELGDSALYLCASSLRRNTLLGPYEQYFGPGTRLTVT.